The 31 T cell receptor beta chains reported below all come from one sample, sequenced in a study of regulatory T cells in long-lasting Graves disease. Sample time point: newly diagnosed GD, antithyroid drugs for less than 3 months. RNA from PBMCs was the source of the TCR library. Researchers made TCR beta libraries by using iRepertoire HTBI primers and running Arm-PCR on CDR3 regions. TCRdb ran MiXCR on the multiplex PCR reads and lists one entry per CDR3 protein. This repertoire shows roughly 610,000 distinct CDR3 sequences, roughly 16% found once; its top ten account for more than 15%. These records were also assigned to another study, of T cells in Graves' hyperthyroidism and ophthalmopathy.

The specimen was peripheral blood mononuclear cells (PBMCs), collected at new diagnosis, from a patient treated with antithyroid drugs. The receptors derive from a woman in her 30s with Graves disease.

This clonotype was counted a few times. The chain recombines TRBV14 with TRBJ2-1; 10 bases fit TRBD1. Trimming cost V 4 bases and J 8 bases; bases outside gene matches: 8. CDR3 size: 15 residues. Per the germline V gene, CDR1 is SGHDN and CDR2 is FVKESK. This CDR3 reads CASSPTGGRFDEQFF. The CDR3 DNA sequence: TGTGCCAGCAGCCCGACAGGGGGCCGGTTCGATGAGCAGTTCTTC.

This clonotype has at least ten counts. The V call is TRBV7-9, the J call TRBJ2-7; the match to TRBD1 covers 7 bases. The CDR3 extends over 15 amino acids. Trimming took 3 bases from V and 2 from J; bases not matched to a gene: 7. Germline V gene lookup returns CDR1 SEHNR and CDR2 FQNEAQ (reference sequence). The CDR3: CASSFPGTETYEQYF. The CDR3, as DNA: TGTGCCAGCAGCTTCCCCGGGACAGAAACCTACGAGCAGTACTTC.

This clonotype showed up many times. This chain joins TRBV28 and TRBJ2-7; D uncertain. The CDR3 totals 11 residues. Per the germline V gene, CDR1 is MDHEN and CDR2 is SYDVKM. Trimming cost V 6 bases and J 0 bases, with 3 bases left between them. The CDR3 nucleotides read TGTGCCAGCAGGAGCTCCTACGAGCAGTACTTC. This translates into CASRSSYEQYF.

This clonotype was detected many times. The gene calls are TRBV30 and TRBJ1-2; D is ambiguous. Germline lookup yields CDR1 GTSNPN and CDR2 SVGIG (reference sequence). V was cut by 0 bases and J by 1 base, with 9 bases left in between. This CDR3 comprises 14 residues. The CDR3 spells CAWSVLGSNYGYTF. CDR3 in DNA: TGTGCCTGGAGTGTATTGGGCAGTAACTATGGCTACACCTTC.

This clonotype showed up many times. The rearrangement joins TRBV29-1 to TRBJ2-4; perhaps D is TRBD1 or TRBD2 (5 bases each). V shed 7 bases and J shed 8 bases, with 15 bases lying between them. The CDR3 is made up of 12 amino acids. Germline lookup yields CDR1 SQVTM and CDR2 ANQGSEA. The CDR3 reads CSAFAQGDIQYF. Here the CDR3 DNA reads TGCAGCGCGTTTGCTCAGGGAGACATTCAGTACTTC.

V is TRBV6-2 or TRBV6-3 and J is TRBJ2-7; TRBD2 matches at 9 bases. The length of the CDR3 is 13 residues. CDR1 and CDR2 (germline): MNHEY, SVGEGT. Trimming at V came to 6 bases and at J to 6 bases, leaving 6 bases not matched to a gene. The CDR3, as DNA: TGTGCCAGCAGACCGGGACTAGCTTTCGAGCAGTACTTC. It yields the protein CASRPGLAFEQYF.

In its sample, this clonotype was seen many times. The rearrangement joins TRBV7-9 to TRBJ2-3, with TRBD2 matching over 10 bases. With V trimmed by 4 bases and J by 2 bases, 15 bases remained unmatched. This CDR3 is built from 19 residues. Per germline, CDR1 SEHNR and CDR2 FQNEAQ (reference sequence). The CDR3 nucleotides read TGTGCCAGCAGCTCGGGACTAGCGTACGCCTCATCCTCCACAGATACGCAGTATTTT. Its protein is CASSSGLAYASSSTDTQYF.

The J gene is TRBJ2-1, the V gene TRBV7-9; 9 bases agree with TRBD2. CDR1 SEHNR and CDR2 FQNEAQ come from the germline V gene (reference sequence). V was clipped by 7 bases and J by 6 bases; unmatched bases: 10. This CDR3 region has 15 residues. The CDR3 loop is CASIGGREGSNEQFF. CDR3 sequence (DNA): TGTGCCAGCATCGGGGGGCGGGAGGGCAGCAATGAGCAGTTCTTC.

This chain uses TRBV7-9 with TRBJ2-7; D call uncertain. CDR1 and CDR2 from the germline V gene are SEHNR and FQNEAQ (reference sequence). The germline V and J ends were trimmed by 0 bases and 3 bases, with 15 bases remaining between them. This CDR3 spans 16 amino acids. The CDR3 is CASSLAVPSFGYEQYF. CDR3 DNA sequence: TGTGCCAGCAGCTTAGCGGTACCCTCTTTCGGCTACGAGCAGTACTTC.

This clonotype was detected many times. The chain recombines TRBV28 with TRBJ2-3; 14 positions agree with TRBD2. Germline-derived CDR1 and CDR2 are MDHEN and SYDVKM. The length of the CDR3 is 14 residues. Trimming cost V 8 bases and J 7 bases; bases outside gene matches: 5. CDR3 coding DNA: TGTGCCAGCCGCCGACTAGCGGGAGGGAATACGCAGTATTTT. Translation gives CASRRLAGGNTQYF. Full variable domain (rest looked up from reference TRBV28 and TRBJ2-3): DVKVTQSSRYLVKRTGEKVFLECVQDMDHENMFWYRQDPGLGLRLIYFSYDVKMKEKGDIPEGYSVSREKKERFSLILESASTNQTSMYLCASRRLAGGNTQYFGPGTRLTVL.

The chain uses TRBV14 and TRBJ2-5; 12 bases map to TRBD1. The germline V gene has CDR1 SGHDN and CDR2 FVKESK. This CDR3 contains 19 residues. Trimming removed 2 bases from V and 2 bases from J; junction bases left unmatched: 12. The CDR3 DNA sequence: TGTGCCAGCAGCCAAAACCCCCGGGACAGGGGGCTTATACAAGAGACCCAGTACTTC. Encoded protein: CASSQNPRDRGLIQETQYF. Together with reference TRBV14 and TRBJ2-5, the CDR3 gives the full variable domain: EAGVTQFPSHSVIEKGQTVTLRCDPISGHDNLYWYRRVMGKEIKFLLHFVKESKQDESGMPNNRFLAERTGGTYSTLKVQPAELEDSGVYFCASSQNPRDRGLIQETQYFGPGTRLLVL.

This clonotype has a count of ten or more. The chain combines TRBV2 with TRBJ1-1; D ambiguous. Per the germline V gene, CDR1 is SNHLY and CDR2 is FYNNEI. Trimming removed 2 bases at V and 1 base at J, with 5 bases between. The CDR3 is made up of 13 amino acids. This CDR3 reads CASSEFPNTEAFF. Here the CDR3 DNA reads TGTGCCAGCAGTGAATTTCCGAACACTGAAGCTTTCTTT.

In this sample, this clonotype turned up many times. V is TRBV12-3 or TRBV12-4 and J is TRBJ1-2; a weak D match, TRBD1 (6 bases). This CDR3 has 14 residues. The germline V and J ends were trimmed by 5 bases and 8 bases, with 18 bases remaining between them. CDR3 region: CASSITGQEVGYTF. The CDR3 bases are TGTGCCAGCAGTATAACGGGACAAGAGGTCGGCTACACCTTC.

The chain carries TRBV12-5 and TRBJ2-7; the match to TRBD1 covers 9 bases. V shed 3 bases, J shed 5 bases, and the junction held 5 bases outside the gene matches. This CDR3 spans 14 amino acids. Looked up from germline, CDR1 is LGHNT and CDR2 is FRNRAP. CDR3 protein: CASGFGTGWDEQYF. The CDR3 DNA reads TGTGCTAGTGGTTTTGGGACAGGGTGGGACGAGCAGTACTTC.

This clonotype was seen many times. This chain connects TRBV12-3 or TRBV12-4 to TRBJ2-2; the D is unclear. The CDR3 is 12 amino acids. Trimming removed 1 base from V and 7 bases from J, with 4 bases in between. The CDR3 loop is CASSLVIGELFF. As DNA, the CDR3 is TGTGCCAGCAGTTTAGTTATCGGGGAGCTGTTTTTT.

This clonotype was observed many times. The chain links TRBV2 to TRBJ2-6; D not certain. Germline values: CDR1 SNHLY, CDR2 FYNNEI. CDR3 length equals 13 residues. V was shortened by 10 bases and J by 0 bases, with 7 bases between the two germline ends. CDR3 nucleotides: TGTGCCAAGAGAAGCTCTGGGGCCAACGTCCTGACTTTC. It is translated as CAKRSSGANVLTF.

This clonotype appeared a few times. The chain links TRBV3-1 to TRBJ2-1; 11 bases line up with TRBD1. Germline V gives CDR1 LGHDT, CDR2 YNNKEL (reference sequence). J was trimmed by 3 bases and V by 3 bases; bases with no gene match: 4. The CDR3 is 16 amino acids. CDR3 residues: CASSQGTGGYYNEQFF. For the CDR3, the DNA is TGTGCCAGCAGCCAGGGGACAGGGGGATACTACAATGAGCAGTTCTTC.

This clonotype was counted a few times. The DNA of the CDR3 is TGTGCCAGCAGTTTCCACTTCGGACAGGGGAATAAAGGGGGCTATGGCTACACCTTC. This translates into CASSFHFGQGNKGGYGYTF. The chain employs TRBV28 and TRBJ1-2; TRBD1 agrees at 9 bases. The V and J ends lost 3 bases and 4 bases, in that order; junction bases with no gene match: 18. The CDR3 has 19 amino acids. The V gene's germline CDR1 is MDHEN and CDR2 SYDVKM.

This chain uses TRBV2 with TRBJ2-3; D might be TRBD1 (6 bases). The length of the CDR3 is 13 residues. Germline V gives CDR1 SNHLY, CDR2 FYNNEI. The V gene lost 6 bases and the J gene lost 5 bases, with 12 bases spanning the gap. The CDR3 spells CASSQNREDTQYF. CDR3 bases: TGTGCCAGCAGCCAGAACAGGGAAGATACGCAGTATTTT.

The chain is built from TRBV20-1 and TRBJ2-6, with 9 bases lining up with TRBD1. Germline V gene lookup returns CDR1 DFQATT and CDR2 SNEGSKA (reference sequence). V was clipped by 5 bases and J by 0 bases; unmatched bases: 8. This CDR3 comprises 17 residues. This chain's CDR3 is CSAELDRGYSGANVLTF. CDR3 coding DNA: TGCAGTGCTGAACTCGACAGGGGGTACTCTGGGGCCAACGTCCTGACTTTC.

The sample holds many counts of this clonotype. The chain combines TRBV12-3 or TRBV12-4 with TRBJ2-1, with TRBD1 identical over 7 bases. CDR3 length: 13 residues. Trimming at V came to 2 bases and at J to 8 bases, leaving 3 bases not matched to a gene. Here the CDR3 reads CASSLNRGHEQFF. For the CDR3, the DNA is TGTGCCAGCAGTTTAAACAGGGGTCATGAGCAGTTCTTC.

The CDR3 bases are TGCAGTGCTAGCGGGACTAGCGGGAACTCCTACGAGCAGTACTTC. This encodes CSASGTSGNSYEQYF. This chain uses TRBV20-1 with TRBJ2-7; 13 nucleotides match TRBD2. The CDR3 loop spans 15 amino acids. The V segment lost 3 bases and the J segment 0 bases; nucleotides outside the gene matches: 2. Germline V gene data show CDR1 as DFQATT and CDR2 as SNEGSKA (reference sequence).

This clonotype has only a few counts. This chain joins TRBV7-9 and TRBJ1-2; 9 positions agree with TRBD1. Germline CDR1 SEHNR, CDR2 FQNEAQ (reference sequence). V lost 5 bases, J lost 8 bases, and 15 bases stayed unmatched. The CDR3 is 16 residues long. The CDR3 loop reads CASSNYPGQGGDGYTF. As DNA, the CDR3 is TGTGCCAGCAGCAACTATCCGGGACAGGGAGGGGACGGCTACACCTTC.

V gene TRBV6-1 combines with J gene TRBJ2-7; D may be TRBD1 (6 bases). The V end lost 6 bases, the J end lost 2 bases, and 17 bases lay between the germline ends. The CDR3 loop spans 15 amino acids. Germline V gives CDR1 MNHNS, CDR2 SASEGT. CDR3 region: CASRELQGTPYEQYF. CDR3 in DNA: TGTGCCAGCAGGGAACTACAGGGAACACCCTACGAGCAGTACTTC.

This clonotype was counted at least ten times. V usage is TRBV20-1 and J usage is TRBJ2-3; D is undetermined. The CDR3 spans 14 residues. V lost 0 bases and J lost 2, with 9 bases in between. Germline V gene sequence: CDR1 DFQATT, CDR2 SNEGSKA (reference sequence). The CDR3 reads CSARDPGPTDTQYF. CDR3 coding DNA: TGCAGTGCTAGAGATCCTGGACCCACAGATACGCAGTATTTT.

This chain connects TRBV3-1 to TRBJ2-7; no definite D call. This CDR3 contains 13 residues. CDR1 is LGHDT and CDR2 is YNNKEL in the germline V gene (reference sequence). Trimming stripped 0 bases from V and 6 bases from J, with 9 bases between. In DNA, the CDR3 is TGTGCCAGCAGCCAAGAACTAACCTCCGAGCAGTACTTC. Its translation: CASSQELTSEQYF.

The sample holds a few counts of this clonotype. The rearrangement joins TRBV20-1 to TRBJ2-2, with D possibly matching TRBD2 (5 bases). This CDR3 comprises 14 residues. CDR1 and CDR2 (germline): DFQATT, SNEGSKA (reference sequence). V gave up 2 bases and J gave up 4 bases, with 11 bases separating them. CDR3 sequence: CSARMLAATGELFF. CDR3 nucleotide sequence: TGCAGTGCTAGAATGCTAGCTGCCACCGGGGAGCTGTTTTTT.

The chain employs TRBV28 and TRBJ1-4, with no clear D. With 6 bases removed from V and 8 bases from J, the gap between germline ends came to 16 bases. Germline V gives CDR1 MDHEN, CDR2 SYDVKM. The CDR3 covers 14 residues. CDR3 residues: CASSPNGFREKLFF. In DNA, the CDR3 is TGTGCCAGCAGCCCCAACGGGTTCCGAGAAAAACTGTTTTTT.

A note on this clonotype: With a much larger clone just one base away, this may be a read error. The chain joins TRBV7-9 to TRBJ2-5; D is undetermined. The germline CDR1 and CDR2 sequences are SEHNR and FQNEAQ (reference sequence). Trimming left V 4 bases short and J 11 bases short, with 26 bases between. The CDR3 contains 16 residues. DNA of the CDR3: TGTGCCAGCAGCTCAATCCTCGTCCCCGTTTTCAATGAGCAGTACTTC. Translation: CASSSILVPVFNEQYF.

This clonotype was picked up many times. This chain joins TRBV11-2 and TRBJ2-1; 14 bases agree with TRBD2. The V and J ends lost 5 bases and 7 bases, in that order; junction bases with no gene match: 7. Germline V gene sequence: CDR1 SGHAT, CDR2 FQNNGV. The CDR3 has 16 residues. CDR3 loop: CASSPGLAGAGNEQFF. DNA of the CDR3: TGTGCCAGCAGCCCGGGACTAGCGGGGGCCGGGAATGAGCAGTTCTTC.

The chain uses TRBV19 and TRBJ1-3; 7 bases fit TRBD1. CDR3 length: 16 amino acids. V gave up 6 bases and J gave up 0 bases; unmatched junction bases: 8. Germline V gene lookup returns CDR1 LNHDA and CDR2 SQIVND (reference sequence). In nucleotides, the CDR3 is TGTGCCAGTAGCTCCACTGGGACAGTCTCTGGAAACACCATATATTTT. This gives the protein CASSSTGTVSGNTIYF.